The 18 T cell receptor beta chains presented below share a single source sample, sequenced in a study of T-cell reconstitution after alpha-beta-depleted transplantation in children (dated by TCRdb to about 2016). Library preparation was by PCR. The sequencer was an Illumina HiSeq 2500. To normalize quantification of the TCRbeta repertoire, the TCR libraries were built with molecular barcoding that relied on unique molecular identifiers. Using fastp trimming at Q25 and MiXCR clonotype assembly, TCRdb reanalyzed the public sequencing data and kept in-frame beta chains. Each entry is one CDR3 protein sequence, shown with its most common DNA and genes. For this sample the table gives 700,000 to 950,000 distinct CDR3 sequences, of which roughly 15% were detected only once. In total, the top ten clones hold approximately 5% of the sample. The intended sense of this specimen's treatment or condition label: allogeneic hematopoietic cell transplantation with graft depleted of TCRalphabeta T cells and CD19 B cells.

The specimen was PBMCs, mostly from graft donor cells, collected 360 days after TCRalphabeta/CD19-depleted stem cell transplant. The receptor source for this set is a male patient between 10 and 17 years old who had a stem cell transplant for acute lymphoblastic leukemia, so the T cells may come from the graft donor.

In its sample, this clonotype was seen a few times. The rearrangement uses TRBV20-1 and TRBJ2-3; D is possibly TRBD1 or TRBD2 (5 bases each). Trimming shortened V by 2 bases and J by 0 bases, and 12 bases separated the two germline ends. Germline values: CDR1 DFQATT, CDR2 SNEGSKA (reference sequence). CDR3 length: 15 residues. CDR3 protein: CSARSPGRSTDTQYF. The CDR3, as DNA: TGCAGTGCTAGATCTCCAGGGAGAAGCACAGATACGCAGTATTTT.

This chain connects TRBV30 to TRBJ1-2; D not certain. Trimming removed 6 bases from V and 2 bases from J, with 13 bases in between. This CDR3 comprises 13 residues. The germline V gene encodes CDR1 GTSNPN and CDR2 SVGIG (reference sequence). The CDR3 sequence is CACRTIKNYGYTF. The CDR3 region has the DNA TGTGCCTGTCGAACAATAAAGAACTATGGCTACACCTTC. The full variable domain, rest sourced from reference TRBV30 and TRBJ1-2, is SQTIHQWPATLVQPVGSPLSLECTVEGTSNPNLYWYRQAAGRGLQLLFYSVGIGQISSEVPQNLSASRPQDRQFILSSKKLLLSDSGFYLCACRTIKNYGYTFGSGTRLTVV.

V is TRBV7-3 and J is TRBJ2-3; possibly TRBD2 for D (6 bases). Germline V gene sequence: CDR1 SGHTA, CDR2 FQGTGA. V was shortened by 1 base and J by 1 base, with 9 bases between the two germline ends. This CDR3 comprises 15 residues. The CDR3 protein is CASSLKGGRTDTQYF. The DNA for the CDR3 is TGTGCCAGCAGCTTAAAAGGAGGGCGCACAGATACGCAGTATTTT.

This clonotype was counted only a few times. The chain couples TRBV27 to TRBJ2-2, with D hard to call. This CDR3 spans 14 amino acids. V was cut by 6 bases and J by 7 bases, with 15 bases left in between. Germline loops: CDR1 MNHEY, CDR2 SMNVEV (reference sequence). The CDR3 nucleotides are TGTGCCAGCAGGAGCGCAGGAAAAGGCGGGGAGCTGTTTTTT. Protein product: CASRSAGKGGELFF.

The chain combines TRBV27 with TRBJ2-7; 9 bases match TRBD2. V was clipped by 6 bases and J by 6 bases; unmatched bases: 12. CDR1 is MNHEY and CDR2 is SMNVEV in the germline V gene (reference sequence). This CDR3 spans 15 amino acids. CDR3 in amino acids: CASRGGGVTGSEQYF. CDR3 DNA sequence: TGTGCCAGCAGGGGCGGGGGGGTAACGGGGAGCGAGCAGTACTTC.

The chain links TRBV5-1 to TRBJ2-7; D is unclear. The length of the CDR3 is 14 residues. Per germline, CDR1 SGHRS and CDR2 YFSETQ. V lost 1 base and J 2 bases, leaving 10 bases between the germline ends. The CDR3 DNA reads TGCGCCAGCAGCTTGATAACTGGGACCTACGAGCAGTACTTC. Translation gives CASSLITGTYEQYF.

Many counts were recorded for this clonotype. J is TRBJ2-7 and V is TRBV2; TRBD1 agrees at 8 bases. The V and J ends lost 6 bases and 2 bases, in that order; junction bases with no gene match: 6. The length of the CDR3 is 14 residues. In germline, CDR1 is SNHLY, CDR2 FYNNEI. CDR3 loop: CASRQGAKPYEQYF. CDR3 in DNA: TGTGCCAGCAGGCAGGGGGCGAAACCCTACGAGCAGTACTTC.

This clonotype was observed many times. The chain is built from TRBV28 and TRBJ2-5; possible D gene TRBD2, 6 bases. CDR1 is MDHEN and CDR2 is SYDVKM in the germline V gene. Trimming removed 4 bases at V and 2 bases at J, with 14 bases between. The length of the CDR3 is 15 residues. In nucleotides, the CDR3 is TGTGCCAGCAGTTGGTACCGGGACTCTCAAGAGACCCAGTACTTC. Protein product: CASSWYRDSQETQYF. The full variable domain, in which reference TRBV28 and TRBJ2-5 provide the parts outside the CDR3, is DVKVTQSSRYLVKRTGEKVFLECVQDMDHENMFWYRQDPGLGLRLIYFSYDVKMKEKGDIPEGYSVSREKKERFSLILESASTNQTSMYLCASSWYRDSQETQYFGPGTRLLVL.

This clonotype appeared a few times. The chain employs TRBV6-2 or TRBV6-3 and TRBJ1-4; 7 positions match TRBD1. The V and J ends lost 4 bases and 3 bases, in that order; junction bases with no gene match: 5. The CDR3 is made up of 15 amino acids. CDR1 MNHEY and CDR2 SVGEGT come from the germline V gene. This CDR3 is CASSSHQGANEKLFF. In DNA, the CDR3 is TGTGCCAGCAGTTCTCATCAGGGGGCTAATGAAAAACTGTTTTTT.

This clonotype was picked up a small number of times. The rearrangement joins TRBV7-2 to TRBJ2-6, with TRBD1 as a possible D gene (5 bases). Germline V CDR1 and CDR2: SGHTA, FQGNSA. Trimming took 5 bases from V and 0 from J, leaving 14 bases between them. The CDR3 is 17 amino acids. The CDR3 spells CASSLTARLSGANVLTF. The CDR3 bases are TGTGCCAGCAGCCTGACAGCTAGACTCTCTGGGGCCAACGTCCTGACTTTC.

This chain joins TRBV7-9 and TRBJ2-1; D not certain. The V and J ends lost 10 bases and 8 bases respectively, with 9 bases between them. There are 10 residues in the CDR3. Germline loops: CDR1 SEHNR, CDR2 FQNEAQ (reference sequence). The CDR3 reads CAIYRDEQFF. Written as DNA, the CDR3 is TGTGCCATCTACCGGGATGAGCAGTTCTTC.

The sample holds many counts of this clonotype. This chain uses TRBV5-1 with TRBJ2-1, with D uncertain. In germline, CDR1 is SGHRS, CDR2 YFSETQ. V was pared by 0 bases and J by 7 bases, with 5 bases between. CDR3 length: 12 residues. The CDR3 sequence is CASSLGRNEQFF. The CDR3 DNA follows: TGCGCCAGCAGCTTGGGTCGAAATGAGCAGTTCTTC.

The chain carries TRBV6-2 or TRBV6-3 and TRBJ2-7; possibly TRBD1 or TRBD2 for D (5 bases each). Per the germline V gene, CDR1 is MNHEY and CDR2 is SVGEGT. Trimming left V 6 bases short and J 4 bases short, with 16 bases between. This CDR3 region has 14 residues. The CDR3 protein is CASSHLGTEYEQYF. The CDR3 DNA reads as TGTGCCAGCAGCCACTTAGGGACCGAGTACGAGCAGTACTTC.

This clonotype was counted at least ten times. CDR3 sequence reads: CASSLTTETQYF. The CDR3 bases are TGCGCCAGCAGCTTGACGACAGAGACCCAGTACTTC. The chain carries TRBV5-1 and TRBJ2-5, with no clear D. CDR3 length: 12 amino acids. The V and J ends lost 1 base and 4 bases respectively, with 5 bases between them. In germline, CDR1 is SGHRS, CDR2 YFSETQ.

This clonotype was observed a few times. V usage is TRBV5-1 and J usage is TRBJ1-1, with 10 positions matching TRBD1. CDR1 is SGHRS, CDR2 YFSETQ, per germline. With V trimmed by 4 bases and J by 9 bases, 15 bases remained unmatched. The CDR3 is made up of 16 amino acids. The CDR3 DNA is TGCGCCAGCAGCCCCTATGCCGGGACAGGGGAAAATCAAGCTTTCTTT. As protein: CASSPYAGTGENQAFF.

V and J are TRBV2 and TRBJ2-1; D is possibly TRBD2 (5 bases). The length of the CDR3 is 18 residues. CDR1 is SNHLY, CDR2 FYNNEI, per germline. Trimming stripped 10 bases from V and 6 bases from J, with 31 bases between. The CDR3: CAISLRVPLIATPNEQFF. The CDR3 nucleotides are TGTGCCATCAGCCTAAGGGTCCCGTTAATAGCGACTCCCAATGAGCAGTTCTTC.

The CDR3 region has the DNA TGTGCCAGCAGCTTGGTTTTCGGTGAGCAGTTCTTC. Translation gives CASSLVFGEQFF. The chain combines TRBV11-3 with TRBJ2-1; D is uncertain. This CDR3 contains 12 residues. CDR1 and CDR2 (germline): SGHNT, YENEEA. The V end lost 3 bases, the J end lost 9 bases, and 9 bases lay between the germline ends.

There are a few counts of this clonotype. V usage is TRBV21-1 and J usage is TRBJ2-5; the table gives TRBD2 as D, unverified against the DNA. TRBV21-1 is recorded as a pseudogene. The CDR3 covers 17 residues. CDR3 bases: TGTGCCAGCAGCTGCCCTCCGGGACTCCAAGTTTTCGAGACCCAGTACTTC. This codes for CASSCPPGLQVFETQYF.